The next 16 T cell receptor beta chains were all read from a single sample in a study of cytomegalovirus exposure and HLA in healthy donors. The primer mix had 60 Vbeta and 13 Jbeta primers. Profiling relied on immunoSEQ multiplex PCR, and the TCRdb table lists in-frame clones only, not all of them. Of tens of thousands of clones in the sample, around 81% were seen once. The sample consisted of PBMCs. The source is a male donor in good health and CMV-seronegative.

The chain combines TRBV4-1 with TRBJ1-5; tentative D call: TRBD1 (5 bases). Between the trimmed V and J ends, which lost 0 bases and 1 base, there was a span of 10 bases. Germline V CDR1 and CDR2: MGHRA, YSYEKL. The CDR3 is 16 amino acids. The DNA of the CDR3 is TGCGCCAGCAGCCAAGAACGCGGACAAAGCAATCAGCCCCAGCATTTT. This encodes CASSQERGQSNQPQHF.

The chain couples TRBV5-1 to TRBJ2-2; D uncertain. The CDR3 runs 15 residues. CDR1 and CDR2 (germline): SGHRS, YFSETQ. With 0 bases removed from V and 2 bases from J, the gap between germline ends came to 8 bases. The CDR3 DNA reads TGCGCCAGCAGCTTGGCGTCAGTTAACACCGGGGAGCTGTTTTTT. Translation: CASSLASVNTGELFF. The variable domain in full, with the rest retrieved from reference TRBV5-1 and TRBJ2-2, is KAGVTQTPRYLIKTRGQQVTLSCSPISGHRSVSWYQQTPGQGLQFLFEYFSETQRNKGNFPGRFSGRQFSNSRSEMNVSTLELGDSALYLCASSLASVNTGELFFGEGSRLTVL.

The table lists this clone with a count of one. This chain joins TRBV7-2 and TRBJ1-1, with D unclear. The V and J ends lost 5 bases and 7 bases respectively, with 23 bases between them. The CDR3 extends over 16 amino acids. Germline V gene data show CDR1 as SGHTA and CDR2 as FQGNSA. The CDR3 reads CASSPYIPRRVGEAFF. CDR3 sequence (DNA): TGTGCCAGCAGCCCTTATATTCCACGGCGGGTGGGTGAAGCTTTCTTT.

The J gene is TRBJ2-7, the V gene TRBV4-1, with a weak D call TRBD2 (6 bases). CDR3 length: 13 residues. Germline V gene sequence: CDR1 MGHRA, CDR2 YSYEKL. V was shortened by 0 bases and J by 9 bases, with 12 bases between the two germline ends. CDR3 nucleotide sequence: TGCGCCAGCAGCCAAGATGGAGGGTTGGGGCAGTACTTC. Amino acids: CASSQDGGLGQYF.

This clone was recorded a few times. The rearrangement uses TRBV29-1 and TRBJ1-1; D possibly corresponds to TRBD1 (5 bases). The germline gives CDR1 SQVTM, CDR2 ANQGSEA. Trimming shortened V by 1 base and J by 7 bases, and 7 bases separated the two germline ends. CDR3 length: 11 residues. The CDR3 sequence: CSVEGGGEAFF. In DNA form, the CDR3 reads TGCAGCGTTGAAGGGGGCGGTGAAGCTTTCTTT.

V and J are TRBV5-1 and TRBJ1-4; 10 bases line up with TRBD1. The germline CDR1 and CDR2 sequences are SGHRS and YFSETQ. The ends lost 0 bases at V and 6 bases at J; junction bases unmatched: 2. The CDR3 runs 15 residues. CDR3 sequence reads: CASSLGGTGDEKLFF. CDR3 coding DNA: TGCGCCAGCAGCTTGGGCGGGACAGGGGATGAAAAACTGTTTTTT.

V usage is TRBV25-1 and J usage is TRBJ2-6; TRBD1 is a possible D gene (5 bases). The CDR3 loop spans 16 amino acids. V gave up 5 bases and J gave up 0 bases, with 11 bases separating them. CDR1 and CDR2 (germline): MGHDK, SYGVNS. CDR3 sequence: CASSSGFGSGANVLTF. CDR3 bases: TGTGCCAGCAGTTCAGGGTTCGGCTCTGGGGCCAACGTCCTGACTTTC. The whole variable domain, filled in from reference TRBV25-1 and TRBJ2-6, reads EADIYQTPRYLVIGTGKKITLECSQTMGHDKMYWYQQDPGMELHLIHYSYGVNSTEKGDLSSESTVSRIRTEHFPLTLESARPSHTSQYLCASSSGFGSGANVLTFGAGSRLTVL.

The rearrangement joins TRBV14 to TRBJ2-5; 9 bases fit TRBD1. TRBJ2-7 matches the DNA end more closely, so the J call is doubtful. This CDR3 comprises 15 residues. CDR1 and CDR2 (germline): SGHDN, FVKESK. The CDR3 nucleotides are TGTGCCAGCAGCCCCCGGGGACAGGGACACTACGAGCAGTACTTC. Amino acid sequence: CASSPRGQGHYEQYF.

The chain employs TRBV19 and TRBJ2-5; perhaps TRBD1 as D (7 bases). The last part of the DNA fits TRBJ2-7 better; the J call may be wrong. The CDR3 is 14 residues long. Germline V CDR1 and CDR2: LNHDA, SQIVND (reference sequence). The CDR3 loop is CASTITGEAYEQYF. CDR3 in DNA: TGTGCCAGTACCATCACAGGGGAGGCGTACGAGCAGTACTTC.

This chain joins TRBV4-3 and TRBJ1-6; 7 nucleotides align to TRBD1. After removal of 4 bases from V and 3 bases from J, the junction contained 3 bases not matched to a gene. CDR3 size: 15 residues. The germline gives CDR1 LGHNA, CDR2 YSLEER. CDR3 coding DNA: TGCGCCAGCAGCCTGACAGGGAACTATAATTCACCCCTCCACTTT. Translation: CASSLTGNYNSPLHF.

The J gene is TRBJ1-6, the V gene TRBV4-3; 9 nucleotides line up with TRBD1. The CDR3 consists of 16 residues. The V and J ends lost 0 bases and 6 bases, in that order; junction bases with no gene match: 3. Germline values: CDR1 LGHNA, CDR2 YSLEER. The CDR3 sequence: CASSQDDRGTNSPLHF. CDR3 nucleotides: TGCGCCAGCAGCCAAGACGACAGGGGGACTAATTCACCCCTCCACTTT.

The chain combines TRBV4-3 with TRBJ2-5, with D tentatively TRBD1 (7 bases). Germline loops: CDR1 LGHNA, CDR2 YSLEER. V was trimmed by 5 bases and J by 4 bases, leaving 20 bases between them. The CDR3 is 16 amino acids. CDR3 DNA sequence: TGCGCCAGCAGCTCAACAGGGGCAGGAGGGGGAGAGACCCAGTACTTC. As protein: CASSSTGAGGGETQYF.

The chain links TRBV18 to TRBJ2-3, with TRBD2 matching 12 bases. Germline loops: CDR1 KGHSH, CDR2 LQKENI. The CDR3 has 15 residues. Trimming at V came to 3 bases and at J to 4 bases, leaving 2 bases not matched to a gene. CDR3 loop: CASSPTSGGADTQYF. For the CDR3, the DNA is TGTGCCAGCTCACCGACTAGCGGGGGTGCAGATACGCAGTATTTT.

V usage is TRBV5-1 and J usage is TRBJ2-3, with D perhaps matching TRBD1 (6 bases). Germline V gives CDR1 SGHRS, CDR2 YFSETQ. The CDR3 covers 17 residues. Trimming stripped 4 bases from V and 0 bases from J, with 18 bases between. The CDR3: CASSPQDRLTSTDTQYF. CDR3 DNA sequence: TGCGCCAGCAGCCCACAGGACAGACTAACTAGCACAGATACGCAGTATTTT.

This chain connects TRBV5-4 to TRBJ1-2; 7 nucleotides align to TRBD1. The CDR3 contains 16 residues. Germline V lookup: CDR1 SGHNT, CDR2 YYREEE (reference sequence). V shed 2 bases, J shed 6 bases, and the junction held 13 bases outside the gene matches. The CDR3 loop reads CASSFPNDDREDGYTF. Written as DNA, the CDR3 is TGTGCCAGCAGCTTTCCCAACGACGACAGGGAAGATGGCTACACCTTC. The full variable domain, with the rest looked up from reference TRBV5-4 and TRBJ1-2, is ETGVTQSPTHLIKTRGQQVTLRCSSQSGHNTVSWYQQALGQGPQFIFQYYREEENGRGNFPPRFSGLQFPNYSSELNVNALELDDSALYLCASSFPNDDREDGYTFGSGTRLTVV.

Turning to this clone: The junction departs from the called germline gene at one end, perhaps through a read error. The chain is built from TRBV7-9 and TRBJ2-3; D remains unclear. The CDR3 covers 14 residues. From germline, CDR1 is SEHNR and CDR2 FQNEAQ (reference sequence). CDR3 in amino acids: CSSSYVVRTDTQYF. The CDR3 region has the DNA TGTTCCAGCAGCTATGTAGTACGCACAGATACGCAGTATTTT.